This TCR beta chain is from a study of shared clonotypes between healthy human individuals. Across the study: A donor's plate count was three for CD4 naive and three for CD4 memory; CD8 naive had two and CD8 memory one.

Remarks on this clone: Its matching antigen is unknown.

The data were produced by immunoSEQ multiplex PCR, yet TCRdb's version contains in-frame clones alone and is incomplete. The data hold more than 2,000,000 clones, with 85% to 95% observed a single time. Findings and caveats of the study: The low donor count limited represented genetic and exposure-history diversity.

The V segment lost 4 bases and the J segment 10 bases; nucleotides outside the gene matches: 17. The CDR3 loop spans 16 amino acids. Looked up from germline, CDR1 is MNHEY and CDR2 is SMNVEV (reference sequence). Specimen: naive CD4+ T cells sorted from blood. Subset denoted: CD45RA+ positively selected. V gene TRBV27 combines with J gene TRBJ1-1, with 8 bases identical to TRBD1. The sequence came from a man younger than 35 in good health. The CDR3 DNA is TGTGCCAGCAGTTCGGGGAACTTATCTGGACAGGGAGGAGCTTTCTTT. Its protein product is CASSSGNLSGQGGAFF.